The 4 T cell receptor beta chains below come from one sample, sequenced in a study of T cells in women clearing cervical HPV infection. Data came from immunoSEQ multiplex PCR; TCRdb stores just in-frame clones and leaves some out. Its clone listing holds tens of thousands of clones. Sequencing used blood buffy coat. The receptor set was obtained from a woman between 18 and 75 years old with a cervical HPV16 infection that either progressed to CIN3+ or cleared (not recorded which).

As to this clone: The read ends 3 residues before the CDR3 terminus; that terminus is restored from the germline J gene. This sequence joins TRBV30 and TRBJ1-2; D is unresolved. Per the germline V gene, CDR1 is GTSNPN and CDR2 is SVGIG (reference sequence). With 1 base removed from V and 4 bases from J, the gap between germline ends came to 10 bases. This CDR3 spans 13 amino acids. The sequenced CDR3 bases are TGTGCCTGGAGTGAGAGGGTCACCTATGGC. It yields the protein CAWSERVTYG. The whole CDR3 region reads CAWSERVTYGYTF.

In the case of this clone: The DNA ends 3 residues before the CDR3 does, and the rest of the CDR3 is filled in from the germline J gene. V is TRBV7-6 and J is TRBJ2-5; no firm D call. The CDR3 is 14 amino acids. With 4 bases removed from V and 1 base from J, the gap between germline ends came to 10 bases. The germline V gene encodes CDR1 SGHVS and CDR2 FNYEAQ. Here the CDR3 reads CASSSYSIQETQYF. The covered CDR3 bases are TGTGCCAGCAGCTCCTATTCTATCCAAGAGACC.

A word on this clone: Coverage ceases 3 residues before the CDR3 finishes, and the germline J gene fills in the end. The chain carries TRBV7-7 and TRBJ2-1; 13 bases agree with TRBD2. Germline V gene data show CDR1 as SSHAT and CDR2 as FNYEAQ (reference sequence). The CDR3 runs 17 residues. Trimming took 4 bases from V and 2 from J; bases not matched to a gene: 5. Partial CDR3 DNA: TGTGCCAGCAGCTATGGGACTAGCGGGATGCCCTACAATGAG. Translating it yields CASSYGTSGMPYNE. The full CDR3 is CASSYGTSGMPYNEQFF.

A word on this clone: The sequence runs out 3 residues before the end of the CDR3; the remainder is reconstructed from the germline J gene. J is TRBJ1-1 and V is TRBV30; D gene unclear. The germline V gene has CDR1 GTSNPN and CDR2 SVGIG (reference sequence). The CDR3 has 15 residues. Deletions cut 6 bases from V and 2 bases from J, with 19 bases between. The covered CDR3 bases are TGTGCCTGTGGCCAGCCGGGGAGGTCAAACACTGAA. This encodes CACGQPGRSNTE. The whole CDR3 region reads CACGQPGRSNTEAFF.